Listed below are T cell receptor beta chains from one sample, sequenced in a study of blood T cells in healthy people across ages. MiXCR, applied by TCRdb to the 5' RACE reads, yields one record per CDR3 protein. Found here are just over 800,000 distinct CDR3 sequences, 60% to 80% of them singletons; the top ten hold roughly a quarter. Material for sequencing was blood. These receptors all stem from a man aged 30 to 45 in good health. CDR3s include the opening cysteine and the closing phenylalanine or tryptophan. D genes are given only for firm matches. Not every row has a clone size; where given, it reads once, few, many or a size class.

cdr3_nt cdr3_aa v_call d_call clone_size j_call
TGTGCCAGCAGTTCGGACGGGGCAAGTCAGCCCCAGCATTTT CASSSDGASQPQHF TRBV12-3/TRBV12-4 . . TRBJ1-5
TGTGCCAGCAGTTACACGGGAGAGACCCAGTACTTC CASSYTGETQYF TRBV6-6 . many TRBJ2-5
TGCAGCGTTGACGGCGGGGGGGCCCCAGATACGCAGTATTTT CSVDGGGAPDTQYF TRBV29-1 TRBD2 . TRBJ2-3
TGTGCCAGCAGCTTAGTCTCGACATCCGATGAGCAGTACTTC CASSLVSTSDEQYF TRBV11-3 . . TRBJ2-7
TGCGCCAGCAGCCTGACTAGCGGGGGGGGTGCGATATACAATGAGCAGTTCTTC CASSLTSGGGAIYNEQFF TRBV5-1 TRBD2 . TRBJ2-1
TGTGCCAGCAGTTCGGACAAGTATAGCAATCAGCCCCAGCATTTT CASSSDKYSNQPQHF TRBV28 . few TRBJ1-5
TGTGCCAGCAGTTACGTACAGGGGAAAGGCTACGAGCAGTACTTC CASSYVQGKGYEQYF TRBV6-5 TRBD1 . TRBJ2-7
TGTGCCAGCAGCATGAGCCCCGGAGGCTACACCTTC CASSMSPGGYTF TRBV7-2 . . TRBJ1-2
TGTGCCAGCAGCTTAGTCGGCCGATACGAGCAGTACTTC CASSLVGRYEQYF TRBV11-1 . . TRBJ2-7
TGTGCCAGCACCCTTGGACTAGCGGGGGGCCGTTCCTACAATGTGCAGTTCTTC CASTLGLAGGRSYNVQFF TRBV12-3/TRBV12-4 TRBD2 . TRBJ2-1
TGTGCCAGCAGTTACTTATCAATCTCAGGGGACTATGGCTACACCTTC CASSYLSISGDYGYTF TRBV6-5 . . TRBJ1-2
TGCGCCAGCAGCTTGGTCCCGGGGTCACAAGAGACCCAGTACTTC CASSLVPGSQETQYF TRBV5-1 . . TRBJ2-5
TGTGCCATCTCACAGGGGTTCTTGAACTCTGGGGCCAACGTCCTGACTTTC CAISQGFLNSGANVLTF TRBV28 TRBD1 . TRBJ2-6
TGTGCCAGCACCTGGGACAGCCTTCAGCCCCAGCATTTT CASTWDSLQPQHF TRBV12-3/TRBV12-4 TRBD1 . TRBJ1-5
TGCAGCGCCCTTGGACAGGGGGCAGGGGAGCAGTACTTC CSALGQGAGEQYF TRBV29-1 TRBD1 few TRBJ2-7
TGTGCCAGCAGCTTAAGGAAGGGACAGGGTGGTTACGAGCAGTACTTC CASSLRKGQGGYEQYF TRBV7-9 TRBD1 . TRBJ2-7
TGTGCCAGCAGCCTTGGACTAGCGGGGCCGAGTTCGCAGTATTTT CASSLGLAGPSSQYF TRBV9 TRBD2 . TRBJ2-3
TGTGCCAGCAGCGATCCAGGGGACTCGTACGAGCAGTACTTC CASSDPGDSYEQYF TRBV5-5 . . TRBJ2-7
TGCAGCGTTGAACCCCTAGCGGTCATTACCGGGGAGCTGTTTTTT CSVEPLAVITGELFF TRBV29-1 TRBD2 . TRBJ2-2
TGTGCCAGCAGTTACTCGTTCAACTCCTATAATTCACTCCTCCACTTT CASSYSFNSYNSLLHF TRBV6-5 . . TRBJ1-6
TGTGCCAGCAGCCGGGATATAAGCTCTGGGGCCAACGTCCTGACTTTC CASSRDISSGANVLTF TRBV5-5 . few TRBJ2-6
TGCGCCAGCAGCCCGGAGGGGGCTTCTCATGAGCAGTTCTTC CASSPEGASHEQFF TRBV4-3 . . TRBJ2-1
TGTGCCAGCAGTTCGGGACAGGGAGGTTCACCCCTCCACTTT CASSSGQGGSPLHF TRBV25-1 TRBD1 . TRBJ1-6
TGTGCCAGCAGGGACAGGGGTAGTCAGCCCCAGCATTTT CASRDRGSQPQHF TRBV28 TRBD1 . TRBJ1-5
TGTGCCAGCAGCTTAGGGACCAGCCCCGACTATACGCAGTATTTT CASSLGTSPDYTQYF TRBV7-2 . . TRBJ2-3
TGTGCCAGCAGTTATGGAACTAGCGGGGGCGCTAGTCACGAGCAGTACTTC CASSYGTSGGASHEQYF TRBV6-5 TRBD2 . TRBJ2-7
TGCAGTGTTAAGGGACGATTGGATGGCTACACCTTC CSVKGRLDGYTF TRBV20-1 . . TRBJ1-2
TGTGCCAGCAGCTTATTTGGGGGTAGGCGAACAGATACGCAGTATTTT CASSLFGGRRTDTQYF TRBV7-2 . . TRBJ2-3
TGTGCCAGCAGCCACGGACAGTATCAGCCCCAGCATTTT CASSHGQYQPQHF TRBV3-1 . . TRBJ1-5
TGCAGTGCTAGACCACGGCAGGGGCGTCTCTACGAGCAGTACTTC CSARPRQGRLYEQYF TRBV20-1 . . TRBJ2-7
TGTGCTAGTGGACACCGGGACAGGGCAGGTGAGCAGTTCTTC CASGHRDRAGEQFF TRBV12-5 TRBD1 . TRBJ2-1
TGTGCCAGCAGCTCTAGAGTGGACAGGGCTAACTATGGCTACACCTTC CASSSRVDRANYGYTF TRBV7-2 TRBD1 . TRBJ1-2
TGTGCCAGCAGCTTACGGGGGACTAGTGGGGATGAGCAGTTCTTC CASSLRGTSGDEQFF TRBV7-7 TRBD2 . TRBJ2-1
TGTGCCAGCAGCGCCAGCCTAGCGGGGGGGGCCCGACTCTACCTCAATGAGCAGTTCTTC CASSASLAGGARLYLNEQFF TRBV9 TRBD2 . TRBJ2-1
TGTGCCAGCAGCCTCTCGGACCTTAGGGCCCTCCACTTT CASSLSDLRALHF TRBV12-3/TRBV12-4 . . TRBJ1-6
TGTGCCAGCAGTTTAAGCCCGAACGGACCCCTAAATGAAAAACTGTTTTTT CASSLSPNGPLNEKLFF TRBV28 . . TRBJ1-4
TGTGCCAGCAGCCAAAAGGGACTTATGCTCGGGACCCAGTACTTC CASSQKGLMLGTQYF TRBV3-1 . . TRBJ2-5
TGTGCCAGCAGTTTATTAGGGGTGGGCCGGTTTGAGCAGTACTTC CASSLLGVGRFEQYF TRBV12-3/TRBV12-4 . . TRBJ2-7
TGTGCCACCAGCAGAGACAGGGGCTTAAATCAGCCCCAGCATTTT CATSRDRGLNQPQHF TRBV15 . . TRBJ1-5
TGTGCCAGCAGCGTAGCGGGACGGGATACGCAGTATTTT CASSVAGRDTQYF TRBV7-2 TRBD2 few TRBJ2-3
TGTGCCAGCAGCCTGACAGCCAGCTCCTACAATGAGCAGTTCTTC CASSLTASSYNEQFF TRBV4-2 . few TRBJ2-1
TGTGCCAGCAGGTCGGGCAATGAGCAGTTCTTC CASRSGNEQFF TRBV9 . . TRBJ2-1
TGTGCCAGCAGCTTAGATCCGGACATGAACACTGAAGCTTTCTTT CASSLDPDMNTEAFF TRBV11-2 . . TRBJ1-1
TGTGCCAGCGGCCTAGCGGGGGCCTACAATGAGCAGTTCTTC CASGLAGAYNEQFF TRBV6-6 TRBD2 . TRBJ2-1
TGTGCCAGCAGTTTCACAGGGGGTGATGGAGGAGGCTACACCTTC CASSFTGGDGGGYTF TRBV27 TRBD1 . TRBJ1-2
TGTGCCAGCAGTAAGGGGGGAACCACAGATACGCAGTATTTT CASSKGGTTDTQYF TRBV28 . . TRBJ2-3
TGTGCCAGCAGCTTAGCGCTTCTAGCGGGTGGGCAAGAGACCCAGTACTTC CASSLALLAGGQETQYF TRBV7-2 TRBD2 . TRBJ2-5
TGTGCCAGCAGTTTAGAGACGATGAACACTGAAGCTTTCTTT CASSLETMNTEAFF TRBV12-3/TRBV12-4 . once TRBJ1-1
TGTGCCAGCAGAATTAGGGGGCGCTCGGAGACCCAGTACTTC CASRIRGRSETQYF TRBV12-3/TRBV12-4 TRBD1 . TRBJ2-5
TGTGCCAGCAGTTACGGCGGGGGTGTCTACAATGAGCAGTTCTTC CASSYGGGVYNEQFF TRBV6-6 TRBD2 . TRBJ2-1
TGTGCCTGGGACCCAGGGACACCGAATGAGCAGTTCTTC CAWDPGTPNEQFF TRBV30 . . TRBJ2-1
TGCAGTGTAGGCGGGGGGAGCAATCAGCCCCAGCATTTT CSVGGGSNQPQHF TRBV29-1 . many TRBJ1-5
TGTGCCACCAGCCCTTCCGACTGGAACCAAGGGACCCAGTACTTC CATSPSDWNQGTQYF TRBV15 . . TRBJ2-5
TGCAGTGCTAGGGGCTCAACTCGGACAGGGGGTTCCTACGAGCAGTACTTC CSARGSTRTGGSYEQYF TRBV20-1 TRBD1 . TRBJ2-7